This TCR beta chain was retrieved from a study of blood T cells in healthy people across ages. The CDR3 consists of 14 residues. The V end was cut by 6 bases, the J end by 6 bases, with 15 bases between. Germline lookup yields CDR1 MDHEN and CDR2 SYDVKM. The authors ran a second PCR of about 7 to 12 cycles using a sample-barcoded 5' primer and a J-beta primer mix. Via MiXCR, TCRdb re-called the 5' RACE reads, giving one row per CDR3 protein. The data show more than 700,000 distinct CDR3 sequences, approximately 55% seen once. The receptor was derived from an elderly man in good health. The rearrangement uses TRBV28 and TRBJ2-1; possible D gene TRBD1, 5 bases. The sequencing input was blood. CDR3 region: CASRQGTLTNEQFF. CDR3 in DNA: TGTGCCAGCAGGCAGGGCACTCTAACCAATGAGCAGTTCTTC.